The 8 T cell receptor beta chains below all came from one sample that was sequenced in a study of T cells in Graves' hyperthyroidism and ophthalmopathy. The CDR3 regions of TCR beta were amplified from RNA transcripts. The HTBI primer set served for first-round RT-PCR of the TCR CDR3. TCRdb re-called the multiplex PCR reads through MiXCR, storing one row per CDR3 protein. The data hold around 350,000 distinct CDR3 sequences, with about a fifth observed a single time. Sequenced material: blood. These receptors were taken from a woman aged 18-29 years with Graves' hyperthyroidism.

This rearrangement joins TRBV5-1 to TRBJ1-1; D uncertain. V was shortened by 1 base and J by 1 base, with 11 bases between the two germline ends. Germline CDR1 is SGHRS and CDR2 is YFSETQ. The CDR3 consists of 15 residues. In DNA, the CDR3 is TGCGCCAGCAGCTTGAGAGGGTACGGGAACACTGAAGCTTTCTTT. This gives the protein CASSLRGYGNTEAFF.

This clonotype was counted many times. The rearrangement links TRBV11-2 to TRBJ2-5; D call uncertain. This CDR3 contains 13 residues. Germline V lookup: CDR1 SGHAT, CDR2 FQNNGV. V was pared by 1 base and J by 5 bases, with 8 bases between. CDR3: CASSLGETETQYF. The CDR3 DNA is TGTGCCAGCAGCTTAGGAGAGACTGAGACCCAGTACTTC.

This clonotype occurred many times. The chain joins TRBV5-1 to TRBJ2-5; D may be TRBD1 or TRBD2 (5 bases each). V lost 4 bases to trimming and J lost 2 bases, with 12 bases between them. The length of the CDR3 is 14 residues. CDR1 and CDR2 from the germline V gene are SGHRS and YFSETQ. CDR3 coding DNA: TGCGCCAGCAGCGAGGGGCCAGGTCAAGAGACCCAGTACTTC. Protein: CASSEGPGQETQYF.

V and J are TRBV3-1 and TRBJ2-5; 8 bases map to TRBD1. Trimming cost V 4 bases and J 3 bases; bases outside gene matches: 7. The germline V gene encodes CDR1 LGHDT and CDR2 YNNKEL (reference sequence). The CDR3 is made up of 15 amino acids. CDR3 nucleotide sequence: TGTGCCAGCAGCCCTCGACAGGGGAATAAAGAGACCCAGTACTTC. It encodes CASSPRQGNKETQYF.

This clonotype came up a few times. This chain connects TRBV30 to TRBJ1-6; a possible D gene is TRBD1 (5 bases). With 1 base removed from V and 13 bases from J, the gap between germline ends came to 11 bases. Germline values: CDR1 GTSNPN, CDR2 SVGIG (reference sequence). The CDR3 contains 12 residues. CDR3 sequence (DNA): TGTGCCTGGAGTGGTGACAGAACGCCCCTCCACTTT. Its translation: CAWSGDRTPLHF. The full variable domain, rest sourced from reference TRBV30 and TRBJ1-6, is SQTIHQWPATLVQPVGSPLSLECTVEGTSNPNLYWYRQAAGRGLQLLFYSVGIGQISSEVPQNLSASRPQDRQFILSSKKLLLSDSGFYLCAWSGDRTPLHFGNGTRLTVT.

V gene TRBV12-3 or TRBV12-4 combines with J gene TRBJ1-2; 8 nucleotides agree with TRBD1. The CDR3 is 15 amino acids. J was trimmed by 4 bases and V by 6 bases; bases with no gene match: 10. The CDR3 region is CASSSGTGTSYGYTF. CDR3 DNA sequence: TGTGCCAGCAGCTCTGGGACAGGAACAAGCTATGGCTACACCTTC.

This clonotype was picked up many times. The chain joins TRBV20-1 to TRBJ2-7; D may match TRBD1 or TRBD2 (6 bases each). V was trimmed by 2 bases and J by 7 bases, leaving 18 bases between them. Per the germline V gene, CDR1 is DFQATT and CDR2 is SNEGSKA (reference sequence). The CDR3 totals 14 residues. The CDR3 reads CSARPGASLWEQYF. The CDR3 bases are TGCAGTGCTAGACCGGGGGCTTCCTTGTGGGAGCAGTACTTC.

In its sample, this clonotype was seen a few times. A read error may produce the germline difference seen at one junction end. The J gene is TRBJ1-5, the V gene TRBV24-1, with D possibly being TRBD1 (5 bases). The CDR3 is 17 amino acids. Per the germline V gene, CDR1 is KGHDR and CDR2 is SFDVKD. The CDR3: CATKPGTPGRSNRPQHF. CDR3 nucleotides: TGTGCCACCAAACCCGGGACCCCCGGACGTAGCAATCGGCCCCAGCATTTT.